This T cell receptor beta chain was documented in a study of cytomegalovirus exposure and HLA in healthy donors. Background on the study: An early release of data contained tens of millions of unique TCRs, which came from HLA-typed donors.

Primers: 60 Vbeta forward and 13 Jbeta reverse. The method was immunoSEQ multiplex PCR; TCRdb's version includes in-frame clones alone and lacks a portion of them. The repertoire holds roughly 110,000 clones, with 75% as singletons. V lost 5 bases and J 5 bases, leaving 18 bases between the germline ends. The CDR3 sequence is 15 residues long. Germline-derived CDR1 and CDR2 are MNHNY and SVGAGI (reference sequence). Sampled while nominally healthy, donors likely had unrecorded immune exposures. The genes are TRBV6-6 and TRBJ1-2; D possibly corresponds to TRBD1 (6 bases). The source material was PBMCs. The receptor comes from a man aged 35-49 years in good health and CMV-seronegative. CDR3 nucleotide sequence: TGTGCCAGCAGTGGACTCGGACAGCCCGGGTATGGCTACACCTTC. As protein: CASSGLGQPGYGYTF.